These T cell receptor beta chains were read from a single sample in a study of PD-1 blockade in classical Hodgkin lymphoma. Sequencing used immunoSEQ multiplex PCR; TCRdb keeps in-frame clones, though not all of them. Of tens of thousands of clones listed, 70% to 80% are singletons. The specimen was peripheral blood mononuclear cells (PBMCs), collected before the fourth cycle of nivolumab. All receptors derive from a human donor with classical Hodgkin lymphoma. The CDR3 runs from the conserved cysteine through the conserved F or W. Fields, in order: D gene, J gene, V gene, clone size, CDR3 DNA, CDR3 protein. D genes are given only for firm matches. A row's size may be missing; if present it is once, few, many or a size class.

>.|TRBJ2-3|TRBV10-3|.
TGTGCCATCAGTGGAGCTTCGGAAGATACGCAGTATTTT
CAISGASEDTQYF
>.|TRBJ2-6|TRBV7-3|once
TGTGCCAGCAGCCGTTTATCGACCACAGCCTCTGGGGCCAACGTCCTGACTTTC
CASSRLSTTASGANVLTF
>TRBD2|TRBJ2-7|TRBV11-2|.
TGTGCCAGCAGTTTGGGACTAGCTATGGGGCAGTACTTC
CASSLGLAMGQYF
>TRBD1|TRBJ1-2|TRBV10-3|once
TGTGCCATCAGTGAGCCGGATTACAGGGGAAACTATGGCTACACCTTC
CAISEPDYRGNYGYTF
>TRBD2|TRBJ2-5|TRBV27|.
TGTGCCAGCAGTTCCCGACGACTTAAGACTAGCGGGGCGACCCAGTACTTC
CASSSRRLKTSGATQYF
>.|TRBJ2-2|TRBV4-1|.
TGCGCCAGCAGCCCCGAAAAACAGGGCGGGTCCGGGGAGCTGTTTTTT
CASSPEKQGGSGELFF
>.|TRBJ2-2|TRBV27|.
TGTGCCAGCAGTCTACCCCGGACTCAGACGGACACCGGGGAGCTGTTTTTT
CASSLPRTQTDTGELFF
>.|TRBJ2-1|TRBV7-9|.
TGTGCCAGCAGCCTGGTTGACAAGGGTGAGCAGTTCTTC
CASSLVDKGEQFF
>TRBD2|TRBJ2-3|TRBV5-4|.
TGTGCCAGCAGCTTGGAAGCGGGGGGGGATACGCAGTATTTT
CASSLEAGGDTQYF
>TRBD2|TRBJ2-5|TRBV9|.
TGTGCCAGCAGCGCGGGAGGGGAACAAGAGACCCAGTACTTC
CASSAGGEQETQYF
>.|TRBJ2-1|TRBV29-1|.
TGCAGCGTTATTTCGGGCTACAATGAGCAGTTCTTC
CSVISGYNEQFF
>TRBD1|TRBJ1-1|TRBV30|few
TGTGCCTGGAGCCTATCGACAGGGAGGGACACTGAAGCTTTCTTT
CAWSLSTGRDTEAFF
>.|TRBJ1-2|TRBV11-2|.
TGTGCCAGCAGCTTAGATGTCAGGACTAACTATGGCTACACCTTC
CASSLDVRTNYGYTF
>TRBD1|TRBJ1-2|TRBV6-5|few
TGTGCCAGCAGTTACTCGGGACAGCTCTATGGCTACACCTTC
CASSYSGQLYGYTF
>TRBD1|TRBJ1-1|TRBV6-5|.
TGTGCCAGCAGTTACTCACAGGGGTGGGGGAACACTGAAGCTTTCTTT
CASSYSQGWGNTEAFF
>TRBD1|TRBJ2-5|TRBV6-4|.
TGTGCCAGCAGTGACCCGGGAGACAGGGGGTATGAGACCCAGTACTTC
CASSDPGDRGYETQYF
>TRBD2|TRBJ2-1|TRBV18|.
TGTGCCAGCTCACCACGACTAGCGGGAAGCTCCTACAATGAGCAGTTCTTC
CASSPRLAGSSYNEQFF
>.|TRBJ1-3|TRBV5-5|.
TGTGCCAGCAGCCAAGGGCAGGGAATGCTCTCTGGAAACACCATATATTTT
CASSQGQGMLSGNTIYF
>TRBD1|TRBJ2-2|TRBV9|.
TGTGCCAGCAGCGTATTTGGGACAGGGAACACCGGGGAGCTGTTTTTT
CASSVFGTGNTGELFF
>.|TRBJ1-1|TRBV10-3|once
TGTGCCATCGGGGATGGGACTTCTGAAGCTTTCTTT
CAIGDGTSEAFF
>.|TRBJ2-2|TRBV29-1|.
TGCAGCGTTGCGTACCCTAGACGCCCCGGGGAGCTGTTTTTT
CSVAYPRRPGELFF
>TRBD2|TRBJ2-3|TRBV9|.
TGTGCCAGCAGCACCTGGACTAGCGGGGTAGCAGATACGCAGTATTTT
CASSTWTSGVADTQYF
>TRBD1|TRBJ1-2|TRBV5-8|once
TGTGCCAGCAGTTCCGGGACAGGGAAAGCCTATGGCTACACCTTC
CASSSGTGKAYGYTF
>.|TRBJ1-3|TRBV30|.
TGTGCCTGGAGTGTAGGCAGGGTGGGAAACACCATATATTTT
CAWSVGRVGNTIYF
>TRBD2|TRBJ2-3|TRBV7-9|once
TGTGCCAGCGGGGGAGCGGGACGTTATTCTAATACGCAGTATTTT
CASGGAGRYSNTQYF
>TRBD1|TRBJ2-7|TRBV7-2|.
TGTGCCAGCAGCTCTACAGGGGGCTCGACCCACGAGCAGTACTTC
CASSSTGGSTHEQYF
>.|TRBJ2-2|TRBV30|.
TGTGCCTGGATTGCGCCCAGGGAGTACACCGGGGAGCTGTTTTTT
CAWIAPREYTGELFF
>TRBD1|TRBJ2-7|TRBV19|.
TGTGCCAGTAGTAAATGGGACAGGAGCTCCTACGAGCAGTACTTC
CASSKWDRSSYEQYF
>TRBD2|TRBJ2-7|TRBV28|.
TGTGCCAGCAGTTTTCGTCCAGGGAGGGTTAACGAGCAGTACTTC
CASSFRPGRVNEQYF
>.|TRBJ2-5|TRBV30|once
TGTGCCTGGACTGCCTTGGACCAAGAGACCCAGTACTTC
CAWTALDQETQYF
>.|TRBJ1-5|TRBV25-1|few
TGTGCCAGCAGTCCCCGCGGCAATCAGCCCCAGCATTTT
CASSPRGNQPQHF
>.|TRBJ1-5|TRBV12-5|.
TGTGCTAGTGGTTTGAGTGGGTCCAATCAGCCCCAGCATTTT
CASGLSGSNQPQHF
>.|TRBJ1-3|TRBV2|.
TGTGCCAGCAGCCAAGGGTCTTGGTCTGGAAACACCATATATTTT
CASSQGSWSGNTIYF
>.|TRBJ2-1|TRBV12-5|.
TGTGCTAGTGGTTCCCCGGGACTGGTTAATGAGCAGTTCTTC
CASGSPGLVNEQFF
>.|TRBJ1-1|TRBV15|.
TGTGCCACCAGCGACGCTTGGGGGTGGGCTTTCTTT
CATSDAWGWAFF
>TRBD2|TRBJ2-5|TRBV5-4|few
TGTGCCAGCAGCTTGCCGAGCGGGGGAGAGACCCAGTACTTC
CASSLPSGGETQYF
>.|TRBJ1-1|TRBV5-4|once
TGTGCCAGCAGAACTTTGGGGGTGGGAGACACTGAAGCTTTCTTT
CASRTLGVGDTEAFF
>.|TRBJ1-2|TRBV19|.
TGTGCCAGTAGCATAACCGGGACATACGGCTACACCTTC
CASSITGTYGYTF
>.|TRBJ2-7|TRBV7-9|.
TGTGCCAGCAGCCGCGACCTTCCAGTGAGCGGAGCCAGCTACGAGCAGTACTTC
CASSRDLPVSGASYEQYF
>TRBD2|TRBJ2-3|TRBV7-2|.
TGTGCCAGCAGCTCCGGCGGGGGGAGAGATACGCAGTATTTT
CASSSGGGRDTQYF
>TRBD1|TRBJ2-3|TRBV9|.
TGTGCCAGCAGCGTAGGGGGGCAGGGGGCAGATACGCAGTATTTT
CASSVGGQGADTQYF
>.|TRBJ2-1|TRBV18|.
TGTGCCAGCTCACCCGATCGGGAAGTTTACAATGAGCAGTTCTTC
CASSPDREVYNEQFF
>.|TRBJ2-2|TRBV5-6|.
TGTGCCAGCAGCTTGCTCCAGGTTAGCACCGGGGAGCTGTTTTTT
CASSLLQVSTGELFF
>.|TRBJ1-3|TRBV10-3|.
TGTGCCATCAGTGAGTCCTCGACTGGAAACACCATATATTTT
CAISESSTGNTIYF
>.|TRBJ2-3|TRBV4-2|.
TGTGCCAGCAGCTCCCGTCCGGCAGGGGAGGCGACAGATACGCAGTATTTT
CASSSRPAGEATDTQYF
>TRBD1|TRBJ2-6|TRBV7-3|.
TGTGCCAGCAGCGCACAAACAGGGGTCTCTGGGGCCAACGTCCTGACTTTC
CASSAQTGVSGANVLTF
>.|TRBJ2-3|TRBV18|once
TGTGCCAGCTCACCGGGCGGGAGCACAGATACGCAGTATTTT
CASSPGGSTDTQYF
>.|TRBJ1-2|TRBV5-6|.
TGTGCCAGCAGCCGGGGAAGAGGGGATGATGGCTACACCTTC
CASSRGRGDDGYTF
>.|TRBJ1-2|TRBV4-2|.
TGTGCCAGCAGCCCGATAGGTGGGGGGGATTATGGCTACACCTTC
CASSPIGGGDYGYTF
>.|TRBJ2-2|TRBV19|.
TGTGCCAGTAGGTATCCGGGACCCGCGAACACCGGGGAGCTGTTTTTT
CASRYPGPANTGELFF
>TRBD1|TRBJ1-1|TRBV11-3|.
TGTGCCAGCAGCTTAGGGTACCCACAGGGGGCTTCTGCTGAAGCTTTCTTT
CASSLGYPQGASAEAFF
>.|TRBJ2-2|TRBV7-6|.
TGTGCCAGCAGCTTAAGGGATTTAGGCGGGGAGCTGTTTTTT
CASSLRDLGGELFF
>.|TRBJ2-1|TRBV7-8|.
TGTGCCAGCAGCTTAGGAGGCCCGAATGAGCAGTTCTTC
CASSLGGPNEQFF
>TRBD2|TRBJ2-2|TRBV7-6|.
TGTGCCAGCAGCTTAGGTAGAACTAGCGGGAGCACCGGGGAGCTGTTTTTT
CASSLGRTSGSTGELFF
>.|TRBJ1-4|TRBV19|.
TGTGCCAGTAGTATGATGGGGGCCTTTAATGAAAAACTGTTTTTT
CASSMMGAFNEKLFF
>.|TRBJ2-3|TRBV6-5|.
TGTGCCAGCAAGAACTCCCTAGGGACAGATACGCAGTATTTT
CASKNSLGTDTQYF
>TRBD2|TRBJ2-3|TRBV5-6|.
TGTGCCAGCAGCTTGGAGCGGGGGGCTTACACAGATACGCAGTATTTT
CASSLERGAYTDTQYF